A single sample gave rise to the 13 T cell receptor beta chains below, sequenced in a study of Ad26.COV2.S vaccination and SARS-CoV-2 variants. Here immunoSEQ multiplex PCR was the method, and the copy in TCRdb shows in-frame clones only, minus some. The data hold 6,500 to 7,000 clones, with 84% observed a single time. This specimen was peripheral blood, taken after recovery from COVID-19. The source of these receptors is a human donor who had recovered from COVID-19.

This chain connects TRBV7-8 to TRBJ1-1; the match to TRBD1 covers 8 bases. Per germline, CDR1 SGHVS and CDR2 FQNEAQ. The CDR3 has 16 amino acids. With V trimmed by 5 bases and J by 2 bases, 10 bases remained unmatched. The CDR3 protein is CASSRQDRGSNTEAFF. The CDR3 coding sequence is TGTGCCAGCAGCCGCCAAGACAGGGGATCTAACACTGAAGCTTTCTTT.

The rearrangement joins TRBV11-2 to TRBJ1-3; possible D gene TRBD1, 6 bases. V was trimmed by 5 bases and J by 0 bases, leaving 14 bases between them. The CDR3 extends over 16 amino acids. Germline CDR1 SGHAT, CDR2 FQNNGV. The CDR3 DNA sequence: TGTGCCAGCAGCGTGTCAAGGGGGTACTCTGGAAACACCATATATTTT. As protein: CASSVSRGYSGNTIYF.

The chain carries TRBV6-5 and TRBJ1-4, with D unclear. Germline V gives CDR1 MNHEY, CDR2 SVGAGI. Trimming took off 8 bases at V and 8 bases at J, with 18 bases between the two ends. The CDR3 loop spans 14 amino acids. Written as DNA, the CDR3 is TGTGCCAGCCTCCAATCCCCTCCGAAAGAAAAACTGTTTTTT. Translating gives CASLQSPPKEKLFF.

V gene TRBV18 combines with J gene TRBJ1-2; D might be TRBD1 (6 bases). The CDR3 is 13 residues long. The ends were cut back, 6 bases at V and 4 bases at J, with 12 bases in the middle. Germline-derived CDR1 and CDR2 are KGHSH and LQKENI. For the CDR3, the DNA is TGTGCCAGCTCGTCGGACAGCTCCTATGGCTACACCTTC. This gives the protein CASSSDSSYGYTF.

The chain is built from TRBV14 and TRBJ2-7; D is unresolved. Germline-derived CDR1 and CDR2 are SGHDN and FVKESK. The CDR3 length is 12 residues. Trimming took off 1 base at V and 5 bases at J, with 6 bases between the two ends. The CDR3: CASSQAHDEQYF. The CDR3 bases are TGTGCCAGCAGCCAAGCCCACGACGAGCAGTACTTC.

The rearrangement uses TRBV5-6 and TRBJ2-3, with D tentatively TRBD2 (5 bases). Trimming shortened V by 3 bases and J by 3 bases, and 8 bases separated the two germline ends. Germline V lookup: CDR1 SGHDT, CDR2 YYEEEE. CDR3 length: 13 amino acids. In nucleotides, the CDR3 is TGTGCCAGCAGCTGGACTGGGACAGATACGCAGTATTTT. Amino acids: CASSWTGTDTQYF. The full variable domain, completed using reference TRBV5-6 and TRBJ2-3, is DAGVTQSPTHLIKTRGQQVTLRCSPKSGHDTVSWYQQALGQGPQFIFQYYEEEERQRGNFPDRFSGHQFPNYSSELNVNALLLGDSALYLCASSWTGTDTQYFGPGTRLTVL.

The chain has TRBV7-8 and TRBJ1-4; TRBD1 agrees at 7 bases. The CDR3 runs to 15 residues. Germline trimming cut 5 bases from V and 1 base from J; bases unmatched to any gene: 4. Germline V gene lookup returns CDR1 SGHVS and CDR2 FQNEAQ. This chain's CDR3 is CASSPPGGTNEKLFF. CDR3 DNA sequence: TGTGCCAGCAGCCCCCCAGGGGGAACTAATGAAAAACTGTTTTTT.

The genes are TRBV29-1 and TRBJ2-2; TRBD1 agrees at 9 bases. CDR1 is SQVTM and CDR2 is ANQGSEA in the germline V gene. The CDR3 consists of 14 residues. V dropped 6 bases and J dropped 5; count of bases not matched to a gene: 7. CDR3 nucleotide sequence: TGCAGCGTCTTGGACAGGGGAAGGACCGGGGAGCTGTTTTTT. Translated: CSVLDRGRTGELFF.

V gene TRBV5-1 combines with J gene TRBJ1-2, with no clear D. V lost 4 bases and J lost 7, with 20 bases in between. The CDR3 has 15 amino acids. Looked up from germline, CDR1 is SGHRS and CDR2 is YFSETQ. The CDR3 DNA reads as TGCGCCAGCAGCCCCTATTCCGGGTCCCAGGCTGGCTACACCTTC. This gives the protein CASSPYSGSQAGYTF.

This clone has a single count. The chain uses TRBV27 and TRBJ2-1; possibly TRBD1 or TRBD2 for D (6 bases each). From germline, CDR1 is MNHEY and CDR2 SMNVEV (reference sequence). The CDR3 runs 15 residues. The V and J ends lost 3 bases and 0 bases respectively, with 9 bases between them. CDR3 nucleotide sequence: TGTGCCAGCAGTTTCCGGGGGCTCTCCTACAATGAGCAGTTCTTC. Its translation is CASSFRGLSYNEQFF.

The chain uses TRBV5-1 and TRBJ2-3; either TRBD1 or TRBD2 may supply D (6 bases each). V shed 2 bases and J shed 1 base, with 17 bases lying between them. CDR3 length: 17 residues. CDR1 and CDR2 (germline): SGHRS, YFSETQ. The CDR3 nucleotides read TGCGCCAGCAGCTTTTGGGGGGCCGACACACGCACAGATACGCAGTATTTT. Translation: CASSFWGADTRTDTQYF.

Regarding this clone: Relative to the germline gene, one junction end is altered; a read error may explain this. The gene calls are TRBV2 and TRBJ2-2, with D perhaps matching TRBD1 or TRBD2 (7 bases each). The CDR3 is 15 residues long. Looked up from germline, CDR1 is SNHLY and CDR2 is FYNNEI. As DNA, the CDR3 is TGTGCCAGCAGTGAAGCGCTTCGCCAGGGGGGGGTGCTGTTTTTT. Residues: CASSEALRQGGVLFF.

The J gene is TRBJ1-5, the V gene TRBV6-2 or TRBV6-3; no clear D. Germline-derived CDR1 and CDR2 are MNHEY and SVGEGT. The length of the CDR3 is 13 residues. V was shortened by 4 bases and J by 4 bases, with 8 bases between the two germline ends. The CDR3 bases are TGTGCCAGCAGTTTGAGGGCGAATCAGCCCCAGCATTTT. The encoded protein is CASSLRANQPQHF.